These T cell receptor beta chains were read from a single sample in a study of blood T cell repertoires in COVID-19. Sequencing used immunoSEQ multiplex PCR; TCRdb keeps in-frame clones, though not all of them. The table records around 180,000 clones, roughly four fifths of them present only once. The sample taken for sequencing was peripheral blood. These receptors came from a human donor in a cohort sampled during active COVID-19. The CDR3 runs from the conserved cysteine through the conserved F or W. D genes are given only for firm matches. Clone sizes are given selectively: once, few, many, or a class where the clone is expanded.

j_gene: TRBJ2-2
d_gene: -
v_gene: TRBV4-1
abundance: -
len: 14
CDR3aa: CASSHEAWAGELFF
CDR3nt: TGCGCCAGCAGCCATGAAGCGTGGGCCGGGGAGCTGTTTTTT

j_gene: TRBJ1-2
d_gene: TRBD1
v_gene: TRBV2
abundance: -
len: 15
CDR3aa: CASSEAGGNRYGYTF
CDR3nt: TGTGCCAGCAGTGAGGCAGGGGGCAATCGATATGGCTACACCTTC

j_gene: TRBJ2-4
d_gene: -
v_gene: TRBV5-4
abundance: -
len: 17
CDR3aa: CASSFGGLGGAKNIQYF
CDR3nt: TGTGCCAGCAGCTTTGGGGGACTGGGTGGTGCCAAAAACATTCAGTACTTC

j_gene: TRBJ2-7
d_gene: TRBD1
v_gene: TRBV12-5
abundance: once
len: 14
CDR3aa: CASGSPSTGSEQYF
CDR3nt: TGTGCTAGTGGCTCCCCCTCGACAGGGAGCGAGCAGTACTTC

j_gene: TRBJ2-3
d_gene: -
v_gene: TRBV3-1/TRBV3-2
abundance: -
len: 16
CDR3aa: CASSQEEGLQLDTQYF
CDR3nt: TGTGCCAGCAGCCAAGAGGAGGGACTTCAACTAGATACGCAGTATTTT

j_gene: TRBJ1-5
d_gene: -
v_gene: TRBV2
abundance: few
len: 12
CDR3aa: CASSEARQPQHF
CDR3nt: TGTGCCAGCAGTGAAGCGAGGCAGCCCCAGCATTTT

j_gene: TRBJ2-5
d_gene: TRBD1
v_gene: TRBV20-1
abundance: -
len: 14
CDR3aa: CSASSGGYQETQYF
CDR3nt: TGCAGTGCTAGTTCAGGGGGCTACCAAGAGACCCAGTACTTC

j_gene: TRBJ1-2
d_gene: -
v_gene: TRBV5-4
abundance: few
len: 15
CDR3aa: CASSLDPAGGVGYTF
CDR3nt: TGTGCCAGCAGCTTGGATCCGGCGGGAGGGGTCGGCTACACCTTC

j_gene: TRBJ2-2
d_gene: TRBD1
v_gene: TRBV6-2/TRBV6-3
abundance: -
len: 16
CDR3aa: CASSRTGTANTGELFF
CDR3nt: TGTGCCAGCAGTCGAACCGGGACAGCGAACACCGGGGAGCTGTTTTTT

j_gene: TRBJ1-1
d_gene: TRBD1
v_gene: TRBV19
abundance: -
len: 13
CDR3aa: CASREQGREEAFF
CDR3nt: TGTGCCAGTCGGGAACAGGGGAGAGAAGAAGCTTTCTTT

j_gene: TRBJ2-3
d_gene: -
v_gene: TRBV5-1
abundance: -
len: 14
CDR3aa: CASSLGTDTDTQYF
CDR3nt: TGCGCCAGCAGCTTAGGTACAGACACAGATACGCAGTATTTT

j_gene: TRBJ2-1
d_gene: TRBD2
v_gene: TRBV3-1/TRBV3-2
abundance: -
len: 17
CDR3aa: CASSRRGGPKSYNEQFF
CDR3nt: TGTGCCAGCAGCCGTCGGGGGGGGCCGAAATCCTACAATGAGCAGTTCTTC

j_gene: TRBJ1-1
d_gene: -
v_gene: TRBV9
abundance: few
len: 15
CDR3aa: CASSVDAGMNTEAFF
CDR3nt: TGTGCCAGCAGCGTAGACGCGGGTATGAACACTGAAGCTTTCTTT